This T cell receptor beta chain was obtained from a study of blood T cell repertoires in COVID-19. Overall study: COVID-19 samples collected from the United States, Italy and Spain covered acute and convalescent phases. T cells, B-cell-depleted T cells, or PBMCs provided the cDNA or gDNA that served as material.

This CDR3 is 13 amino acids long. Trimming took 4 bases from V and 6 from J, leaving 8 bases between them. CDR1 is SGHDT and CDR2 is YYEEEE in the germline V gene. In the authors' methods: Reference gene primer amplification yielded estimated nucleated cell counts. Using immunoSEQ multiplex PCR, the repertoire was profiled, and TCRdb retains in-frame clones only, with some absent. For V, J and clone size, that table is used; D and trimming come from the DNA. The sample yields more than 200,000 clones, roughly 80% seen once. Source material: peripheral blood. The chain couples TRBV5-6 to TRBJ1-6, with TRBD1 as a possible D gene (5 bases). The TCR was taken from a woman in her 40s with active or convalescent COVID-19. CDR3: CASSARVNSPLHF. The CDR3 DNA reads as TGTGCCAGCAGCGCCAGGGTTAATTCACCCCTCCACTTT.